This record covers a single TCR beta chain. Germline V CDR1 and CDR2: KGHSH, LQKENI. The CDR3 covers 14 residues. Trimming removed 3 bases from V and 4 bases from J, with 13 bases in between. Per the original data handling: By means of reference gene primer amplification, nucleated cell counts were estimated. Clones were read by immunoSEQ multiplex PCR, and TCRdb kept only the in-frame ones, dropping some. From that table come the V and J calls and clone size; the DNA was used to work out D and trimming. Of 100,000 to 150,000 clones in the sample, roughly 85% were seen once. This entry belongs to a study of blood T cell repertoires in COVID-19. Looking at the study overall: T cells, B-cell-depleted T cells, or PBMCs provided the cDNA or gDNA that served as material.

Material: peripheral blood. This receptor was taken from an elderly man with active or convalescent COVID-19. V is TRBV18 and J is TRBJ2-7; the D gene is possibly TRBD2 (5 bases). The CDR3 coding sequence is TGTGCCAGCTCACCTCCGGGAAACTGGTACGAGCAGTACTTC. This sequence encodes CASSPPGNWYEQYF.